Listed below are T cell receptor beta chains from one sample, sequenced in a study of CXCR3-negative and CXCR3-positive naive CD8 T cells. With the 5' RACE reads reprocessed, TCRdb shows one record per CDR3 protein and no DNA. Here the sample table reports 150,000 or so distinct CDR3 sequences. Sequenced sample: naive CXCR3- CD8+ T cells from blood. The receptors originated from a human donor in good health. Some clones in this sample may be carry-over from other donors' samples. Each CDR3 is given with its conserved first and last residue. The order of the fields is V gene, J gene, CDR3 protein.

V: TRBV12-3/TRBV12-4; J: TRBJ2-5; CDR3: CASSDQETQYF
V: TRBV28; J: TRBJ2-1; CDR3: CASSRDTLYNEQFF
V: TRBV27; J: TRBJ2-1; CDR3: CASSLLPPRTSGRNNEQFF
V: TRBV14; J: TRBJ2-7; CDR3: CASSYITGGNEQYF
V: TRBV13; J: TRBJ2-5; CDR3: CASSGARSGGRETQYF
V: TRBV14; J: TRBJ1-1; CDR3: CASRQDETRNTEAFF
V: TRBV2; J: TRBJ2-7; CDR3: CASSDPSLREQYF
V: TRBV4-2; J: TRBJ2-5; CDR3: CASSPGLAGPGLKETQYF
V: TRBV7-6; J: TRBJ2-7; CDR3: CASSPWDGAYEQYF
V: TRBV7-9; J: TRBJ2-5; CDR3: CASSPGPRYSGIETQYF
V: TRBV28; J: TRBJ1-1; CDR3: CASDVSDNTEAFF
V: TRBV12-3/TRBV12-4; J: TRBJ2-3; CDR3: CASTPGGGRDTQYF
V: TRBV28; J: TRBJ2-5; CDR3: CASGLLGAETQYF
V: TRBV6-2/TRBV6-3; J: TRBJ1-1; CDR3: CASSYSGTSSTEAFF
V: TRBV28; J: TRBJ2-4; CDR3: CASISLWGGSIQYF
V: TRBV3-1; J: TRBJ1-2; CDR3: CASSPAGDYGYTF
V: TRBV7-9; J: TRBJ2-7; CDR3: CASSWAAGRRSYEQSF
V: TRBV7-9; J: TRBJ1-4; CDR3: CASSKKDRNEKLFF
V: TRBV28; J: TRBJ1-2; CDR3: CASSFIVPHSTGGDYGYTF
V: TRBV15; J: TRBJ2-6; CDR3: CATSPLSGANVLTF
V: TRBV28; J: TRBJ2-1; CDR3: CASSLAGTGRDNEQFF
V: TRBV29-1; J: TRBJ2-1; CDR3: CSVPKERFNEQFF
V: TRBV29-1; J: TRBJ2-1; CDR3: CSVEDGTVYNEQFF
V: TRBV21-1; J: TRBJ1-4; CDR3: CASSAPRGNPSATNEKLFF
V: TRBV4-1; J: TRBJ2-7; CDR3: CASSQDRVWAGIAYEQYF
V: TRBV29-1; J: TRBJ2-3; CDR3: CSVTGLAGAITDTQYF
V: TRBV4-3; J: TRBJ1-2; CDR3: CASSRRDRNYGYTF
V: TRBV25-1; J: TRBJ2-3; CDR3: CASSEFLAGGVDTQYF
V: TRBV28; J: TRBJ2-7; CDR3: CASSLHRQRVNEQYF
V: TRBV2; J: TRBJ1-1; CDR3: CASQGPFTEAFF
V: TRBV29-1; J: TRBJ2-3; CDR3: CSVRGLAGNLTDTQYF
V: TRBV2; J: TRBJ2-7; CDR3: CATGVGNAYEQYF
V: TRBV4-3; J: TRBJ2-1; CDR3: CASSQGLGVGDNEQFF
V: TRBV29-1; J: TRBJ1-2; CDR3: CSVRLTEGYTF
V: TRBV7-7; J: TRBJ2-7; CDR3: CASSSGDSYEQYF
V: TRBV7-3; J: TRBJ2-7; CDR3: CASSFLGTATYEQYF
V: TRBV6-2/TRBV6-3; J: TRBJ2-1; CDR3: CASSYSGPSSYNEQFF
V: TRBV6-6; J: TRBJ2-7; CDR3: CASSYNRGGAYESSYEQYF
V: TRBV7-9; J: TRBJ2-1; CDR3: CASSVPDRANEQFF
V: TRBV20-1; J: TRBJ1-5; CDR3: CSARDQEAGSDQPQHF
V: TRBV4-3; J: TRBJ2-2; CDR3: CASSQEGWVRRTGELFF
V: TRBV28; J: TRBJ2-1; CDR3: CASSLFSGNEQFF
V: TRBV4-1; J: TRBJ1-2; CDR3: CASSQEKGAWGYTF
V: TRBV28; J: TRBJ2-1; CDR3: CAHAGGYRAEQFF
V: TRBV5-1; J: TRBJ2-7; CDR3: CASSLGADYEQYF
V: TRBV3-1; J: TRBJ2-3; CDR3: CASSQGHSGSGTDTQYF
V: TRBV12-3/TRBV12-4; J: TRBJ2-7; CDR3: CASSLGRNEQYF
V: TRBV30; J: TRBJ2-7; CDR3: CAWNPPTGLTYEQYF
V: TRBV2; J: TRBJ2-1; CDR3: CASGGAYNEQFF
V: TRBV15; J: TRBJ1-5; CDR3: CATSRASGVPPQHF
V: TRBV5-6; J: TRBJ2-2; CDR3: CASSPITRNTGELFF
V: TRBV7-9; J: TRBJ1-5; CDR3: CASSPIIPIHF
V: TRBV12-3/TRBV12-4; J: TRBJ2-5; CDR3: CAIRLGGLEETQYF
V: TRBV29-1; J: TRBJ2-7; CDR3: CSVEEDLYREQYF